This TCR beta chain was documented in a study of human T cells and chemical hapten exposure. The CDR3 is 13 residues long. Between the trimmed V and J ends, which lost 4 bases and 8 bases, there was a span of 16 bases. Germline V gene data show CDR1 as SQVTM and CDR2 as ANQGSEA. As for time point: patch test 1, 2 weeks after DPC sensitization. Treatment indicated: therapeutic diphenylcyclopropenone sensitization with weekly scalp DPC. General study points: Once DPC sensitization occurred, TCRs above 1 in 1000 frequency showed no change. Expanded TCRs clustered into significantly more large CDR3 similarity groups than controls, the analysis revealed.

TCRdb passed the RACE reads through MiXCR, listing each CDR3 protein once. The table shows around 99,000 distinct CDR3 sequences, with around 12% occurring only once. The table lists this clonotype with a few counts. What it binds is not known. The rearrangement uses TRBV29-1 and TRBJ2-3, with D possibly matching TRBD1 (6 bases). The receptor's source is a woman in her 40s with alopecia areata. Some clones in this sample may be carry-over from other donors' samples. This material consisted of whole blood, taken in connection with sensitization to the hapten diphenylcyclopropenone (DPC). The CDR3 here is CSVAETGLGTQYF. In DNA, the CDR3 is TGCAGCGTTGCGGAAACAGGGCTCGGTACGCAGTATTTT.